The next 4 T cell receptor beta chains were all read from a single sample in a study of CXCR3-negative and CXCR3-positive naive CD8 T cells. Study outcomes and limitations: The study found more hydrophobic TRB CDR3s in CXCR3-positive naive cells than in CXCR3-negative naive cells.

The libraries of TRB cDNA were constructed through 5' RACE using UMI labels. From its re-call of the 5' RACE reads, TCRdb lists each CDR3 protein once, without DNA. The sample includes tens of thousands of distinct CDR3 sequences. Their target antigens are unknown. The sample taken for sequencing was naive CXCR3+ CD8+ T cells from blood. The subset: CD45RO-CCR7+CD27+CD95- naive CD8+ T cells expressing CXCR3 (TNR3+). The receptors were gathered from a human donor in good health. Some clones in this sample may be carry-over from other donors' samples.

This rearrangement joins TRBV11-2 to TRBJ2-3; the TCRdb call, TRBD1, lacks DNA for checking. This CDR3 spans 17 amino acids. From germline, CDR1 is SGHAT and CDR2 FQNNGV. The CDR3 protein is CASSVRGGRAGTDTQYF. Based on the CDR3 plus reference TRBV11-2 and TRBJ2-3, the full variable domain is EAGVAQSPRYKIIEKRQSVAFWCNPISGHATLYWYQQILGQGPKLLIQFQNNGVVDDSQLPKDRFSAERLKGVDSTLKIQPAKLEDSAVYLCASSVRGGRAGTDTQYFGPGTRLTVL.

The rearrangement joins TRBV28 to TRBJ1-5; absent DNA, TCRdb's TRBD1 call cannot be checked. CDR3 length: 14 residues. Germline V gene data show CDR1 as MDHEN and CDR2 as SYDVKM. This CDR3 is CASSSPTVGGPQHF.

The rearrangement uses TRBV7-2 and TRBJ2-5; TCRdb names TRBD1, which stays unverified in the absence of DNA. The CDR3 covers 15 residues. Germline V CDR1 and CDR2: SGHTA, FQGNSA. CDR3 amino acids: CASSLGTGPQETQYF. The whole variable domain, remainder taken from reference TRBV7-2 and TRBJ2-5, is GAGVSQSPSNKVTEKGKDVELRCDPISGHTALYWYRQSLGQGLEFLIYFQGNSAPDKSGLPSDRFSAERTGGSVSTLTIQRTQQEDSAVYLCASSLGTGPQETQYFGPGTRLLVL.

This sequence joins TRBV28 and TRBJ2-4. Germline-derived CDR1 and CDR2 are MDHEN and SYDVKM. The CDR3 covers 11 residues. CDR3 residues: CASSIPNIQYF.